This is a list of T cell receptor beta chains from one sample in a study of CD8 T cells in Susac syndrome. Each CDR3 protein gets one entry after TCRdb re-called the immunoSEQ multiplex PCR reads with MiXCR. The table has about 140,000 distinct CDR3 sequences, approximately 93% seen once; the top ten hold roughly 0.29%. Sequenced: CD8+ T cells from PBMCs. The origin of the receptors is a human donor in good health. Each CDR3 is given with its conserved first and last residue. The order of the fields is J gene, D gene, clone size, V gene, CDR3 protein, CDR3 DNA. The D gene is left open where the match is weak. Clone size is given for some rows only: seen once, a few or many times, or a class if the clone is expanded.

J: TRBJ2-2
D: NA
size: NA
V: TRBV20-1
CDR3: CSARGGQRLTGELFF
DNA: TGCAGTGCTAGGGGAGGACAGCGGTTAACCGGGGAGCTGTTTTTT

J: TRBJ1-1
D: NA
size: NA
V: TRBV25-1
CDR3: CAARGGFNTEAFF
DNA: TGTGCCGCAAGGGGCGGATTCAACACTGAAGCTTTCTTT

J: TRBJ2-3
D: NA
size: NA
V: TRBV20-1
CDR3: CSAGPKGRGYTDTQYF
DNA: TGCAGTGCCGGCCCGAAGGGCCGGGGATACACAGATACGCAGTATTTT

J: TRBJ2-2
D: TRBD1
size: NA
V: TRBV3-1
CDR3: CASSQGQGANTGELFF
DNA: TGTGCCAGCAGCCAGGGACAGGGGGCGAACACCGGGGAGCTGTTTTTT

J: TRBJ2-7
D: NA
size: NA
V: TRBV7-2
CDR3: CASSLGGAPSYEQYF
DNA: TGTGCCAGCAGCTTAGGGGGGGCCCCATCCTACGAGCAGTACTTC

J: TRBJ2-3
D: NA
size: NA
V: TRBV20-1
CDR3: CSARVKVGTDTQYF
DNA: TGCAGTGCTAGAGTGAAGGTCGGCACAGATACGCAGTATTTT

J: TRBJ2-7
D: TRBD2
size: NA
V: TRBV12-3/TRBV12-4
CDR3: CASSFERGFSYEQYF
DNA: TGTGCCAGCAGTTTCGAGCGGGGGTTCTCCTACGAGCAGTACTTC

J: TRBJ2-1
D: NA
size: NA
V: TRBV2
CDR3: CASSTSDEQFF
DNA: TGTGCCAGCAGTACGAGCGATGAGCAGTTCTTC

J: TRBJ1-2
D: NA
size: NA
V: TRBV29-1
CDR3: CSVAGRDEGYTF
DNA: TGCAGCGTTGCCGGCAGGGACGAGGGCTACACCTTC

J: TRBJ2-7
D: TRBD1
size: NA
V: TRBV7-2
CDR3: CASSWTGGGTYEQYF
DNA: TGTGCCAGCAGCTGGACAGGGGGGGGAACCTACGAGCAGTACTTC

J: TRBJ2-7
D: NA
size: NA
V: TRBV25-1
CDR3: CASSETGSSYEQYF
DNA: TGTGCCAGCAGTGAGACGGGTAGCTCCTACGAGCAGTACTTC

J: TRBJ2-5
D: NA
size: NA
V: TRBV7-9
CDR3: CASSLVGGSNQETQYF
DNA: TGTGCCAGCAGCTTAGTTGGGGGGTCTAACCAAGAGACCCAGTACTTC

J: TRBJ2-3
D: TRBD1
size: NA
V: TRBV28
CDR3: CASTPGTESTDTQYF
DNA: TGTGCCAGCACCCCCGGGACAGAGAGCACAGATACGCAGTATTTT

J: TRBJ1-2
D: NA
size: NA
V: TRBV5-1
CDR3: CASSFTWQDYGYTF
DNA: TGCGCCAGCAGCTTCACCTGGCAGGACTATGGCTACACCTTC

J: TRBJ1-2
D: NA
size: NA
V: TRBV27
CDR3: CASSLNPPRANYGYTF
DNA: TGTGCCAGCAGCCTTAACCCACCCAGGGCTAACTATGGCTACACCTTC

J: TRBJ2-2
D: NA
size: NA
V: TRBV6-5
CDR3: CASSPMGTGELFF
DNA: TGTGCCAGCAGCCCAATGGGCACCGGGGAGCTGTTTTTT

J: TRBJ2-1
D: TRBD1
size: NA
V: TRBV15
CDR3: CATSVRTGLNEQFF
DNA: TGTGCCACCAGCGTTCGGACAGGGTTAAATGAGCAGTTCTTC

J: TRBJ2-5
D: NA
size: NA
V: TRBV27
CDR3: CASSLSPSLQETQYF
DNA: TGTGCCAGCAGTTTATCGCCCTCCCTCCAAGAGACCCAGTACTTC

J: TRBJ2-7
D: NA
size: NA
V: TRBV29-1
CDR3: CSVGGDRLTYEQYF
DNA: TGCAGCGTCGGGGGGGACAGGCTAACCTACGAGCAGTACTTC

J: TRBJ2-1
D: TRBD2
size: NA
V: TRBV20-1
CDR3: CSAPDPLAVMGNEQFF
DNA: TGCAGTGCTCCCGACCCGCTAGCGGTAATGGGAAATGAGCAGTTCTTC

J: TRBJ2-7
D: NA
size: once
V: TRBV19
CDR3: CASSIPGPWYEQYF
DNA: TGTGCCAGTAGTATTCCGGGCCCCTGGTACGAGCAGTACTTC

J: TRBJ2-7
D: NA
size: NA
V: TRBV4-3
CDR3: CASSSRGGGYEQYF
DNA: TGCGCCAGCAGCTCCCGTGGAGGGGGCTACGAGCAGTACTTC

J: TRBJ2-1
D: TRBD2
size: NA
V: TRBV29-1
CDR3: CSVHGLAGVSYNEQFF
DNA: TGCAGCGTTCACGGACTAGCGGGAGTATCCTACAATGAGCAGTTCTTC

J: TRBJ1-1
D: NA
size: NA
V: TRBV4-1
CDR3: CASSQGPLNTEAFF
DNA: TGCGCCAGCAGCCAAGGGCCCTTGAACACTGAAGCTTTCTTT

J: TRBJ2-7
D: NA
size: once
V: TRBV28
CDR3: CASSLLRDTLREQYF
DNA: TGTGCCAGCAGTCTCCTCCGGGACACCCTACGCGAGCAGTACTTC

J: TRBJ2-3
D: NA
size: NA
V: TRBV20-1
CDR3: CSARDLAGSRTDTQYF
DNA: TGCAGTGCTAGAGATCTGGCAGGGAGCCGCACAGATACGCAGTATTTT

J: TRBJ2-1
D: NA
size: NA
V: TRBV15
CDR3: CATSRSRQNNEQFF
DNA: TGTGCCACCAGCAGAAGCAGACAGAACAATGAGCAGTTCTTC

J: TRBJ2-7
D: NA
size: NA
V: TRBV20-1
CDR3: CSNSENVGNYEQYF
DNA: TGCAGTAACAGTGAGAATGTCGGGAATTACGAGCAGTACTTC

J: TRBJ2-1
D: NA
size: once
V: TRBV7-2
CDR3: CASSLEQGEQFF
DNA: TGTGCCAGCAGCTTAGAACAGGGCGAGCAGTTCTTC

J: TRBJ2-1
D: NA
size: NA
V: TRBV9
CDR3: CASSVVLGGSYNEQFF
DNA: TGTGCCAGCAGCGTAGTACTGGGCGGGTCCTACAATGAGCAGTTCTTC

J: TRBJ1-1
D: NA
size: NA
V: TRBV20-1
CDR3: CSAIGRDSTEAFF
DNA: TGCAGTGCTATTGGACGGGACTCCACTGAAGCTTTCTTT

J: TRBJ2-7
D: NA
size: few
V: TRBV6-5
CDR3: CASTPDSTYEQYF
DNA: TGTGCCAGCACCCCCGACAGCACCTACGAGCAGTACTTC

J: TRBJ1-1
D: NA
size: NA
V: TRBV11-2
CDR3: CASSLTGEGERNTEAFF
DNA: TGTGCCAGCAGCTTAACGGGGGAAGGAGAAAGGAACACTGAAGCTTTCTTT

J: TRBJ2-7
D: TRBD1
size: few
V: TRBV27
CDR3: CASSFGQGSYEQYF
DNA: TGTGCCAGCAGTTTCGGACAGGGTTCCTACGAGCAGTACTTC

J: TRBJ2-7
D: TRBD2
size: NA
V: TRBV9
CDR3: CASSVAASGTYEQYF
DNA: TGTGCCAGCAGCGTAGCGGCTAGCGGAACCTACGAGCAGTACTTC

J: TRBJ1-5
D: NA
size: NA
V: TRBV27
CDR3: CASSSQGGNQPQHF
DNA: TGTGCCAGCAGTTCCCAAGGGGGCAATCAGCCCCAGCATTTT

J: TRBJ2-7
D: TRBD1
size: NA
V: TRBV27
CDR3: CASQGQNYVEQYF
DNA: TGTGCCAGCCAGGGACAGAACTACGTCGAGCAGTACTTC

J: TRBJ2-7
D: TRBD2
size: NA
V: TRBV20-1
CDR3: CSASRWREVAEQYF
DNA: TGCAGTGCTAGTAGGTGGCGGGAGGTAGCCGAGCAGTACTTC

J: TRBJ2-5
D: NA
size: NA
V: TRBV2
CDR3: CASSDVLQETQYF
DNA: TGTGCCAGCAGTGACGTGCTCCAAGAGACCCAGTACTTC

J: TRBJ2-1
D: NA
size: NA
V: TRBV27
CDR3: CASSLRGSPYNEQFF
DNA: TGTGCCAGCAGTTTAAGGGGGAGTCCCTACAATGAGCAGTTCTTC

J: TRBJ2-7
D: NA
size: NA
V: TRBV15
CDR3: CATSRGEAQGEQYF
DNA: TGTGCCACCAGCAGGGGGGAGGCCCAAGGGGAGCAGTACTTC

J: TRBJ2-1
D: TRBD2
size: few
V: TRBV30
CDR3: CAWSVSGRLNEQFF
DNA: TGTGCCTGGAGTGTGAGCGGGAGGTTGAATGAGCAGTTCTTC

J: TRBJ2-1
D: TRBD2
size: NA
V: TRBV19
CDR3: CATLAGGPLNEQFF
DNA: TGTGCCACTTTAGCGGGAGGGCCACTCAATGAGCAGTTCTTC

J: TRBJ2-1
D: TRBD2
size: NA
V: TRBV9
CDR3: CASSVLGAGGANEQFF
DNA: TGTGCCAGCAGCGTCCTGGGGGCGGGAGGGGCAAATGAGCAGTTCTTC

J: TRBJ2-1
D: TRBD2
size: NA
V: TRBV20-1
CDR3: CSALAGENNEQFF
DNA: TGCAGTGCGTTAGCGGGAGAAAACAATGAGCAGTTCTTC

J: TRBJ2-7
D: NA
size: NA
V: TRBV15
CDR3: CATSTGDHYEQYF
DNA: TGTGCCACCAGCACAGGGGATCACTACGAGCAGTACTTC

J: TRBJ2-1
D: TRBD2
size: NA
V: TRBV13
CDR3: CASSLPQLAGGWNEQFF
DNA: TGTGCCAGCAGCTTACCGCAGCTAGCGGGAGGTTGGAATGAGCAGTTCTTC

J: TRBJ1-2
D: TRBD1
size: NA
V: TRBV7-8
CDR3: CASSLGGTGVFYGYTF
DNA: TGTGCCAGCAGCTTAGGCGGGACAGGGGTCTTCTATGGCTACACCTTC

J: TRBJ2-7
D: NA
size: NA
V: TRBV13
CDR3: CASSGREQRTHEQYF
DNA: TGTGCCAGCTCGGGTCGGGAGCAACGTACCCACGAGCAGTACTTC

J: TRBJ2-7
D: NA
size: NA
V: TRBV20-1
CDR3: CSARPRDGNNYEQYF
DNA: TGCAGTGCTAGACCCAGGGACGGTAATAACTACGAGCAGTACTTC